These 16 T cell receptor beta chains were sequenced from one sample in a study of blood T cell repertoires in COVID-19 (dated by TCRdb to 2018 to 2020). Receptors were amplified or captured by the immunoSEQ multiplex PCR assay. Drawn from immuneACCESS, this table holds only the in-frame rearrangements with V and J called that TCRdb kept. Clones are partly lost; checked studies trace under half to an unresolved V gene and leave the rest unexplained. The sample yields fewer than 200,000 clones; around 82% were counted once. 9.5% to 13% of the sample is taken by the ten largest. The sequencing sample was made of peripheral blood. The receptors come from a man between 70 and 80 years old with active or convalescent COVID-19.

The chain recombines TRBV7-2 with TRBJ1-4, with a possible D match to TRBD1 (5 bases). The ends were cut back, 1 base at V and 3 bases at J, with 9 bases in the middle. This CDR3 is built from 15 residues. The V gene's germline CDR1 is SGHTA and CDR2 FQGNSA. Here the CDR3 reads CASSLGDSPNEKLFF. Here the CDR3 DNA reads TGTGCCAGCAGCTTAGGAGACAGCCCTAATGAAAAACTGTTTTTT.

The sample holds one count of this clone. The chain joins TRBV5-6 to TRBJ2-7; the match to TRBD1 covers 9 bases. The germline V gene has CDR1 SGHDT and CDR2 YYEEEE. There are 16 residues in the CDR3. V was pared by 4 bases and J by 6 bases, with 14 bases of the junction left unmatched. CDR3 sequence: CASSPSPSGQGREQYF. In DNA form, the CDR3 reads TGTGCCAGCAGCCCGTCACCCTCGGGACAGGGACGCGAGCAGTACTTC.

This sequence joins TRBV2 and TRBJ2-7, with TRBD2 identical over 7 bases. V trimming: 4 bases; J trimming: 6 bases; junction bases outside the gene matches: 9. This CDR3 has 14 residues. Looked up from germline, CDR1 is SNHLY and CDR2 is FYNNEI. CDR3 sequence reads: CASSVESGESEQYF. As DNA, the CDR3 is TGTGCCAGCAGTGTGGAGAGCGGGGAATCCGAGCAGTACTTC.

The V and J genes are TRBV7-9 and TRBJ1-5; the D gene is possibly TRBD1 (5 bases). V was clipped by 5 bases and J by 4 bases, with 9 bases between them. This CDR3 has 13 amino acids. The germline CDR1 and CDR2 sequences are SEHNR and FQNEAQ (reference sequence). CDR3 sequence: CASSPGENQPQHF. The CDR3, as DNA: TGTGCCAGCAGCCCGGGGGAAAATCAGCCCCAGCATTTT.

The chain has TRBV20-1 and TRBJ2-7, with TRBD2 as a possible D gene (5 bases). This CDR3 is built from 11 residues. Germline V gene lookup returns CDR1 DFQATT and CDR2 SNEGSKA (reference sequence). With 6 bases removed from V and 5 bases from J, the gap between germline ends came to 11 bases. CDR3 sequence: CSARGFNEQYF. CDR3 in DNA: TGCAGTGCACGAGGGTTCAACGAGCAGTACTTC.

The chain recombines TRBV30 with TRBJ2-7; possible D gene TRBD2, 6 bases. Deletions cut 4 bases from V and 0 bases from J, with 19 bases between. The CDR3 has 16 amino acids. Germline-derived CDR1 and CDR2 are GTSNPN and SVGIG (reference sequence). The CDR3 nucleotides read TGTGCCTGGAATATGAGGTGGAGGGGCTTCTCCTACGAGCAGTACTTC. Translating gives CAWNMRWRGFSYEQYF.

This clone was observed a handful of times. The chain links TRBV18 to TRBJ2-5, with TRBD1 matching 9 bases. Germline CDR1 and CDR2: KGHSH and LQKENI. With V trimmed by 3 bases and J by 5 bases, 7 bases remained unmatched. CDR3 length: 15 amino acids. CDR3 sequence reads: CASSPGTGSTETQYF. CDR3 DNA sequence: TGTGCCAGCTCACCCGGGACAGGGTCAACGGAGACCCAGTACTTC.

The chain carries TRBV19 and TRBJ2-7; 10 bases align to TRBD1. Germline V gives CDR1 LNHDA, CDR2 SQIVND (reference sequence). The CDR3 is 15 residues long. V gave up 4 bases and J gave up 2 bases; unmatched junction bases: 5. CDR3 coding DNA: TGTGCCAGTAGTAAGGGACAGGGGAGGCCCTACGAGCAGTACTTC. It translates to CASSKGQGRPYEQYF.

V is TRBV28 and J is TRBJ2-7; 7 nucleotides line up with TRBD1. Germline CDR1 MDHEN, CDR2 SYDVKM. With V trimmed by 5 bases and J by 2 bases, 9 bases remained unmatched. The CDR3 contains 15 residues. The CDR3 region has the DNA TGTGCCAGCAGTAGACCAGGGGGATCGACCTACGAGCAGTACTTC. Translation: CASSRPGGSTYEQYF.

In the case of this clone: Compared with germline, one end of the junction differs, possibly owing to a read error. The CDR3 bases are TGTGCTAGCAGCCCCACCGGGACAGGCTTTGGGGAGCAGTACTTC. Its protein is CASSPTGTGFGEQYF. The V gene is TRBV7-7, the J gene TRBJ2-7, with 8 bases matching TRBD1. The CDR3 contains 15 residues. Germline V lookup: CDR1 SSHAT, CDR2 FNYEAQ (reference sequence).

This clone was detected only a few times. J is TRBJ1-4 and V is TRBV28; TRBD1 is a possible D gene (5 bases). This CDR3 has 17 amino acids. The V gene lost 2 bases and the J gene lost 0 bases, with 13 bases spanning the gap. The germline gives CDR1 MDHEN, CDR2 SYDVKM. CDR3 coding DNA: TGTGCCAGCAGTTTACTTCGAATGACAGCAACTAATGAAAAACTGTTTTTT. Encoded protein: CASSLLRMTATNEKLFF.

The rearrangement joins TRBV6-6 to TRBJ2-7; TRBD1 is a possible D gene (6 bases). CDR3 length: 16 amino acids. CDR1 and CDR2 (germline): MNHNY, SVGAGI (reference sequence). Trimming took off 5 bases at V and 0 bases at J, with 17 bases between the two ends. The CDR3 DNA is TGTGCCAGCAGTCGATCCGGGACACTGAGCTCCTACGAGCAGTACTTC. Protein product: CASSRSGTLSSYEQYF.

This clone was observed many times. This chain links TRBV6-5 with TRBJ1-4, with TRBD1 identical over 10 bases. In germline, CDR1 is MNHEY, CDR2 SVGAGI. The V segment lost 6 bases and the J segment 3 bases; nucleotides outside the gene matches: 4. The CDR3 totals 15 residues. The CDR3 region is CASSAGTGANEKLFF. CDR3 DNA: TGTGCCAGCAGCGCCGGGACAGGGGCTAATGAAAAACTGTTTTTT.

To note about this clone: Different DNA sequences within this sample yield the same CDR3. The V call is TRBV18, the J call TRBJ2-5, with D unresolved. Germline-derived CDR1 and CDR2 are KGHSH and LQKENI. The CDR3 contains 12 residues. The germline V and J ends were trimmed by 6 bases and 0 bases, with 5 bases remaining between them. CDR3 in amino acids: CASSQYQETQYF. The CDR3 DNA is TGTGCCAGCTCTCAGTACCAAGAGACCCAGTACTTC.

The V and J genes are TRBV15 and TRBJ2-3, with TRBD2 matching 13 bases. CDR1 and CDR2 from the germline V gene are LNHNV and YYDKDF (reference sequence). The J segment lost 3 bases and the V segment lost 1 base, leaving 4 bases of the junction unmatched. This CDR3 comprises 17 residues. CDR3 coding DNA: TGTGCCACCAGCAGAGGGACTAGCGGGGGTGGTACAGATACGCAGTATTTT. Its translation: CATSRGTSGGGTDTQYF.

The genes are TRBV20-1 and TRBJ2-1; tentatively, D is TRBD2 (5 bases). Germline CDR1 DFQATT, CDR2 SNEGSKA (reference sequence). V was clipped by 3 bases and J by 10 bases, with 10 bases between them. CDR3 size: 11 residues. The CDR3 spells CSASAGVEQFF. DNA for the CDR3: TGCAGTGCTAGTGCGGGTGTGGAGCAGTTCTTC.